The clone carrying this T cell receptor (beta chain) has just a few counts. Antigen: not known. The record originates from a study of identical twins. The study, taken as a whole, reports: Out-of-frame sharing of TCR alpha in monozygotic twins was underestimated by models.

Template switching, a step in the protocol, added a universal primer site, and cDNA carried unique molecular identifiers. MiXCR was run by TCRdb on the 5' RACE reads, yielding one entry per CDR3 protein. The sample carries about 460,000 distinct CDR3 sequences, approximately 15% recorded once. Per germline, CDR1 SGHAT and CDR2 FQNNGV. The V and J ends lost 7 bases and 0 bases respectively, with 13 bases between them. CDR3 length: 14 residues. This sample also belongs to another study, concerning yellow fever vaccine responses in identical twins.

The chain is built from TRBV11-2 and TRBJ2-7; D may be TRBD1 or TRBD2 (5 bases each). Input material: CD4+ T cells sorted from blood. The receptor was isolated from a woman aged 18-29 years in good health. Written as DNA, the CDR3 is TGTGCCAGCAAGGGGACGGAAAGCTCCTACGAGCAGTACTTC. This gives the protein CASKGTESSYEQYF.